This T cell receptor (beta chain) was found in a study of shared T cell receptors in the human thymus (dated by TCRdb to the early 2020s). Notes on the research overall: The study examined how the human thymus generates shared, self-reactive T-cell receptor alpha chains.

V drops 8 bases and J drops 1 base, leaving 15 bases in between. The CDR3 numbers 15 residues from cysteine through phenylalanine. Just CDR3 DNA is preserved here, 45 bases in frame from base 1. In the germline V gene, CDR1 corresponds to WSHSY and CDR2 to SAAADI. As regards this clone: Its specific antigen is unknown. The input lacks base qualities; no much larger clone sits a single base away.

The method was the immunoSEQ multiplex PCR assay. What TCRdb holds here is the immuneACCESS table cut down to in-frame rearrangements. Part of the clones is not present; checked against another copy, under half of the missing clones reflect an unresolved V gene, and the others are unexplained. The sample table holds about 660,000 clones, of which 88% were seen once. The top ten hold roughly 0.0097% of the sample. This same sample was also part of a study on human thymus T cells. In that second paper, the authors write: In Finland, the donors were immunologically healthy infants who were having open corrective cardiac surgery for congenital heart defects. Thymus tissue was obtained as surgical resects removed during corrective cardiac surgery. V and J gene segment usage appeared biased in both thymic and peripheral blood repertoires. Highly overlapping thymic TCR repertoires among unrelated individuals were reported in the related research. The study used fewer than ten infant thymus samples plus four related peripheral blood samples to characterize TCR alpha and beta repertoires. Donor ages ranging from about 7 to 250 days were recorded, and 5 to 7 male and two female infants were included in the cohort. Thymocytes were freed from the tissue by mechanical means and kept at -70 degrees C as pellets of roughly 8.5-31 million cells. A QIAsymphony instrument was used to extract genomic DNA from the frozen cell pellets. TCRB and TCRAD loci were amplified from a standardized quantity of quality-controlled genomic DNA using the immunoSEQ multiplex PCR assay. Amplicons spanned the V(D)J region at a length sufficient to cover the CDR3 and identify V and J genes. Amplicon sequencing was performed on an Illumina platform through the commercial immunoSEQ service. Primer bias and sequencing errors were corrected as previously described, and TCRAD and TCRB were defined on the basis of the IMGT database. immunoSEQ Analyzer 3.0 and VDJTools were used for repertoire analysis, which covered basic statistics, V/J segment usage, diversity estimates, rarefaction and pairwise overlap. To estimate diversity, the Chao1, ChaoE, Efron-Thisted, Shannon and inverse Simpson indices were applied, and diversity was also estimated on datasets down-sampled to the smallest sample. Repertoire overlap used strict matching of CDR3 nucleotide sequence, V gene and J gene, with Jaccard-based multidimensional scaling clustering. On average, thymus samples yielded 800,000 or so unique TCRB clonotypes, whereas blood samples yielded 70,000 to 100,000.

The sequence links TRBV10-2 to TRBJ1-3; the D gene remains uncertain. The specimen was thymocytes. The clonotype originates from a boy younger than two with a congenital heart defect. Donor details come from another sample of the same person, matched by shared clones. The CDR3 protein is CASLRSPSSGNTIYF. The DNA is as follows: TGCGCCAGCCTTCGGAGCCCCTCTTCTGGAAACACCATATATTTT.